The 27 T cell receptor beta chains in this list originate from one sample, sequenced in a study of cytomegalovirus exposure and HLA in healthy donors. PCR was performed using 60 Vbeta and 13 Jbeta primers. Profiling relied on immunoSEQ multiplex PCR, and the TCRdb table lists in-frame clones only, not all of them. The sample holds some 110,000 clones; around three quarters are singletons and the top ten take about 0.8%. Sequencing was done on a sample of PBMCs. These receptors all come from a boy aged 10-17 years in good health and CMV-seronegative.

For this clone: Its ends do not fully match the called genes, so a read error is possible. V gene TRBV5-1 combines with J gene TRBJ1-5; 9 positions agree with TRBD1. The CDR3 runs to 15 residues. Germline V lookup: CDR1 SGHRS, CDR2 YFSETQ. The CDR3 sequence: CASRLAGQGYQPQHF. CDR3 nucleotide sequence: TGCGCCAGCAGGTTGGCGGGACAGGGATATCAGCCCCAGCATTTT.

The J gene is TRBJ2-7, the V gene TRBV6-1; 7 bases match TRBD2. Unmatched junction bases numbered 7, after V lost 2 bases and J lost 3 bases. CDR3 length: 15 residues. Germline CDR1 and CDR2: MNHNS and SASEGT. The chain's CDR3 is CASSELKGGSYEQYF. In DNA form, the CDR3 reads TGTGCCAGCAGTGAACTAAAGGGCGGGAGCTACGAGCAGTACTTC.

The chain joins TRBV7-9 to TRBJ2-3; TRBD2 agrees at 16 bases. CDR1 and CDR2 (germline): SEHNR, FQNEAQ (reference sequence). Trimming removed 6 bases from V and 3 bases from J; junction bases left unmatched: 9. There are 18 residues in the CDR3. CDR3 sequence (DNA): TGTGCCAGCAGTCCCGGGACTAGCGGGGGGGCTGGTACAGATACGCAGTATTTT. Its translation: CASSPGTSGGAGTDTQYF.

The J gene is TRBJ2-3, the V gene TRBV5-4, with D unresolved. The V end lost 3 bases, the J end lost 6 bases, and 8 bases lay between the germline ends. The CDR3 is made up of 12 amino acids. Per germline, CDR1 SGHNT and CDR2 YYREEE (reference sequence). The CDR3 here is CASSSQWDTQYF. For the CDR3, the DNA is TGTGCCAGCAGCTCCCAGTGGGATACGCAGTATTTT.

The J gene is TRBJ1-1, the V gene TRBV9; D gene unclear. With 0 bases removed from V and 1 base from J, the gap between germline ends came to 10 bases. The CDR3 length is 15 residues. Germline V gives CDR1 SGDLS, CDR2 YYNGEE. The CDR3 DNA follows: TGTGCCAGCAGCGTAGCGAACAATGGGAACACTGAAGCTTTCTTT. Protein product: CASSVANNGNTEAFF. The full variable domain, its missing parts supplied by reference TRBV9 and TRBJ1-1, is DSGVTQTPKHLITATGQRVTLRCSPRSGDLSVYWYQQSLDQGLQFLIQYYNGEERAKGNILERFSAQQFPDLHSELNLSSLELGDSALYFCASSVANNGNTEAFFGQGTRLTVV.

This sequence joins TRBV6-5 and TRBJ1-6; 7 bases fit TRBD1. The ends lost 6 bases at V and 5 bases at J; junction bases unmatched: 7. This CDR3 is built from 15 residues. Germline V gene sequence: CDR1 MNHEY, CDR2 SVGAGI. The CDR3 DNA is TGTGCCAGCAGACACGGGACAGTCGATAATTCACCCCTCCACTTT. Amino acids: CASRHGTVDNSPLHF.

CDR3: CASSLQASGNTGELFF. In nucleotides, the CDR3 is TGTGCCAGCAGCTTACAGGCTAGCGGAAACACCGGGGAGCTGTTTTTT. The chain combines TRBV7-3 with TRBJ2-2; 7 positions match TRBD2. The CDR3 is 16 residues long. The germline gives CDR1 SGHTA, CDR2 FQGTGA. V was clipped by 2 bases and J by 2 bases; unmatched bases: 5.

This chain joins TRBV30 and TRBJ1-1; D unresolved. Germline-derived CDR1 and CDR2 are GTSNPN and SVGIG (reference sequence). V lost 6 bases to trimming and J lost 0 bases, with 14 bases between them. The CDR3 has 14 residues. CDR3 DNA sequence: TGTGCCTGCGGTTACCGGGAATTGAACACTGAAGCTTTCTTT. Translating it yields CACGYRELNTEAFF.

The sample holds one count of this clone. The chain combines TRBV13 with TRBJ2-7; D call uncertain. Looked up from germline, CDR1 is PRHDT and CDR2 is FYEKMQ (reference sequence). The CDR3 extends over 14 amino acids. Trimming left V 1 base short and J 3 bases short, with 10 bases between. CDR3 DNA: TGTGCCAGCAGCTTAGCCCACATAAGCTACGAGCAGTACTTC. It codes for CASSLAHISYEQYF. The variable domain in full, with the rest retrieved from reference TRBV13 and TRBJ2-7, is AAGVIQSPRHLIKEKRETATLKCYPIPRHDTVYWYQQGPGQDPQFLISFYEKMQSDKGSIPDRFSAQQFSDYHSELNMSSLELGDSALYFCASSLAHISYEQYFGPGTRLTVT.

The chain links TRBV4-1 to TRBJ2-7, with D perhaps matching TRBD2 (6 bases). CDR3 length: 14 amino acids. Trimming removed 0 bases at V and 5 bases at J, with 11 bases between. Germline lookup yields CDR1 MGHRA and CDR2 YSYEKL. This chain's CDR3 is CASSQEGGRNEQYF. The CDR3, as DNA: TGCGCCAGCAGCCAAGAAGGAGGGAGAAACGAGCAGTACTTC.

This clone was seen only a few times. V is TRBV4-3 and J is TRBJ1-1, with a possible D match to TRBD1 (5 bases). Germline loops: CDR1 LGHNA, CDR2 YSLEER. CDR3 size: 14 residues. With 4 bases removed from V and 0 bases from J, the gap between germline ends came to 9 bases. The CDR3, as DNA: TGCGCCAGCAGCCCGGGACTCCTGAACACTGAAGCTTTCTTT. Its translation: CASSPGLLNTEAFF.

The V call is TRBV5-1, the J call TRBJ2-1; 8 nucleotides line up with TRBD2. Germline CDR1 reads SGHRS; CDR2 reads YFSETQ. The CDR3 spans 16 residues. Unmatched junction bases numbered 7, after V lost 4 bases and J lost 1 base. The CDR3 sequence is CASSPPGLGSYNEQFF. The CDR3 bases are TGCGCCAGCAGCCCCCCGGGACTAGGGTCCTACAATGAGCAGTTCTTC.

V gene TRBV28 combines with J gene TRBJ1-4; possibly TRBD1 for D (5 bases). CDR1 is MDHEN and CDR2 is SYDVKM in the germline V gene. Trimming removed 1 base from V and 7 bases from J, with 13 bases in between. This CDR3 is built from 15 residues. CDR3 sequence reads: CASSLYRRVGEKLFF. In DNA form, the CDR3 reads TGTGCCAGCAGTTTATACCGCAGGGTTGGTGAAAAACTGTTTTTT. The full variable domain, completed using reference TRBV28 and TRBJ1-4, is DVKVTQSSRYLVKRTGEKVFLECVQDMDHENMFWYRQDPGLGLRLIYFSYDVKMKEKGDIPEGYSVSREKKERFSLILESASTNQTSMYLCASSLYRRVGEKLFFGSGTQLSVL.

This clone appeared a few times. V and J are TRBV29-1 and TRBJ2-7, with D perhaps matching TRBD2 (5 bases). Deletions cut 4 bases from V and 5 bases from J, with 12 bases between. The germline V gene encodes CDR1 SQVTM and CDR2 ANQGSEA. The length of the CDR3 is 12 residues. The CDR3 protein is CSVVGVRDEQYF. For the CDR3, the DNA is TGCAGCGTTGTCGGGGTCCGAGACGAGCAGTACTTC.

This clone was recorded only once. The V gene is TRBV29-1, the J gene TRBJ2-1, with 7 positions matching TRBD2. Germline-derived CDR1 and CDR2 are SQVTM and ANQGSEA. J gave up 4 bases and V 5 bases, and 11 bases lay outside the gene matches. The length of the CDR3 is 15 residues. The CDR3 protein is CSVHMPQRGYNEQFF. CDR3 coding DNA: TGCAGCGTTCACATGCCCCAGCGGGGATACAATGAGCAGTTCTTC.

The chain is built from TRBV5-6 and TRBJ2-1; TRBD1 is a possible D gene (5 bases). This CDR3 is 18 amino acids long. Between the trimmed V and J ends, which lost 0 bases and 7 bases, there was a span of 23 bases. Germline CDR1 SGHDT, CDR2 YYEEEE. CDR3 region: CASSLDQLSGRVGNEQFF. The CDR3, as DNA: TGTGCCAGCAGCTTGGACCAATTGTCCGGCAGGGTGGGGAATGAGCAGTTCTTC.

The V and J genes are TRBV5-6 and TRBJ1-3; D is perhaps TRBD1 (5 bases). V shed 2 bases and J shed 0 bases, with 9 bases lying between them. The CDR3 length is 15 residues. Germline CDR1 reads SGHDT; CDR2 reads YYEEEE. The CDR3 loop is CASSFRATSGNTIYF. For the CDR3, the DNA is TGTGCCAGCAGCTTCAGGGCGACCTCTGGAAACACCATATATTTT.

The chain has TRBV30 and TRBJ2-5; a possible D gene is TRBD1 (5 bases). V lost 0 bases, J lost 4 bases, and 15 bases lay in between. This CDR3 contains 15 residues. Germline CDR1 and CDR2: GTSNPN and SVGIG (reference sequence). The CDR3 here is CAWSVGSQGIETQYF. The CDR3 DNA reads TGTGCCTGGAGTGTAGGCTCGCAGGGTATAGAGACCCAGTACTTC.

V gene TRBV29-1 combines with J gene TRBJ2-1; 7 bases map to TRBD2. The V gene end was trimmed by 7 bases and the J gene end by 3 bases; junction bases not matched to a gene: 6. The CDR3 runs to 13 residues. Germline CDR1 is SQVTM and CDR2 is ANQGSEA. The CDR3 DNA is TGCAGCGGGCTAGCGGAGATCTACAATGAGCAGTTCTTC. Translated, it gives CSGLAEIYNEQFF.

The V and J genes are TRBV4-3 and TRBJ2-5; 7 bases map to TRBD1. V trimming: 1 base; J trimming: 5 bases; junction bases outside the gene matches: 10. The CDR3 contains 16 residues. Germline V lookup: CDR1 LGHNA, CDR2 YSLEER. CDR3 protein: CASSQVVDRVGETQYF. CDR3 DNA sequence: TGCGCCAGCAGCCAAGTCGTCGACAGGGTGGGGGAGACCCAGTACTTC.

DNA for the CDR3: TGTGCCAGCAGCCGCGGGAGGGCCTCTATCAGCGAGCAGTACTTC. Translating gives CASSRGRASISEQYF. The J gene is TRBJ2-7, the V gene TRBV6-5; 9 nucleotides agree with TRBD2. CDR3 length equals 15 residues. Germline V gene lookup returns CDR1 MNHEY and CDR2 SVGAGI. With V trimmed by 6 bases and J by 6 bases, 12 bases remained unmatched.

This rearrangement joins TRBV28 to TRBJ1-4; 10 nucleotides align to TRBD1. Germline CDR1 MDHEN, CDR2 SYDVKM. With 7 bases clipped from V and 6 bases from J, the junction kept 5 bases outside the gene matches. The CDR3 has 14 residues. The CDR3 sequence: CASNRQGADEKLFF. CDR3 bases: TGTGCCAGCAATAGACAGGGGGCCGATGAAAAACTGTTTTTT.

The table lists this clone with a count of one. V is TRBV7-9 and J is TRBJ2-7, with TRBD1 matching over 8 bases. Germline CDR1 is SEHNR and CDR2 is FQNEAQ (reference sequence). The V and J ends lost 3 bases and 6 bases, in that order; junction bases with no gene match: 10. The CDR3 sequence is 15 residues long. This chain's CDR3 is CASSFFRGREGEQYF. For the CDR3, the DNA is TGTGCCAGCAGCTTCTTCAGGGGGCGCGAGGGCGAGCAGTACTTC.

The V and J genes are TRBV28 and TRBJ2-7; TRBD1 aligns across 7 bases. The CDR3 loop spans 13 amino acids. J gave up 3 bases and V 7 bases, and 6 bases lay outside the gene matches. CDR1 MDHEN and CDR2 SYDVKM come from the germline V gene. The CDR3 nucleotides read TGTGCCAGCAAAAGGTCAGGGGGCTACGAGCAGTACTTC. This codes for CASKRSGGYEQYF.

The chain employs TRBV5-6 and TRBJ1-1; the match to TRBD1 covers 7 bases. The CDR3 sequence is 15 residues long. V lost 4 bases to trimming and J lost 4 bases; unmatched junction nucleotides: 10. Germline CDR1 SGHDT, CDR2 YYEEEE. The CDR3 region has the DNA TGTGCCAGCAGCCTACAGGGGATAGATAGCACTGAAGCTTTCTTT. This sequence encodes CASSLQGIDSTEAFF.

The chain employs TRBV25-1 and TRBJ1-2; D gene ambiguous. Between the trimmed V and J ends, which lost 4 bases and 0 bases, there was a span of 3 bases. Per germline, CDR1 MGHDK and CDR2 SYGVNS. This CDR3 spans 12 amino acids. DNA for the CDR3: TGTGCCAGCAGTGCGTCTAACTATGGCTACACCTTC. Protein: CASSASNYGYTF.

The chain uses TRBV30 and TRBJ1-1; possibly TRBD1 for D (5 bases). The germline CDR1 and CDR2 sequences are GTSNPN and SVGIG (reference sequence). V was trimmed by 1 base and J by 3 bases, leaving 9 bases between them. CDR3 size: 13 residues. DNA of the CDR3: TGTGCCTGGAGTGGCAGGGTGGACACTGAAGCTTTCTTT. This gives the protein CAWSGRVDTEAFF.